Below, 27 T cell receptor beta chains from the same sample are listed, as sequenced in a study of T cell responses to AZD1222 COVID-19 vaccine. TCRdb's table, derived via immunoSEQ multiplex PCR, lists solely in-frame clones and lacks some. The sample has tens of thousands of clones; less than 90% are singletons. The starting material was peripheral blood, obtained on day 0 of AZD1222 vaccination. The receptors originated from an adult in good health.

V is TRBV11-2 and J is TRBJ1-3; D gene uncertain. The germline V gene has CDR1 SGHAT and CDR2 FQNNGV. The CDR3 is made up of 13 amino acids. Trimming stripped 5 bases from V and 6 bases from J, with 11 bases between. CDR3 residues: CASSQIGENTIYF. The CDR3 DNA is TGTGCCAGCAGCCAGATCGGGGAAAACACCATATATTTT.

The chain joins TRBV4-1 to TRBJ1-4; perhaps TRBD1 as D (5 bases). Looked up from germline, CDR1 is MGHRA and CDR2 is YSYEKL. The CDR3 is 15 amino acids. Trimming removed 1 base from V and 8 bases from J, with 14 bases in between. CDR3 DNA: TGCGCCAGCAGCCAAGGAGGGACCCCAGCGGAAAAACTGTTTTTT. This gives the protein CASSQGGTPAEKLFF.

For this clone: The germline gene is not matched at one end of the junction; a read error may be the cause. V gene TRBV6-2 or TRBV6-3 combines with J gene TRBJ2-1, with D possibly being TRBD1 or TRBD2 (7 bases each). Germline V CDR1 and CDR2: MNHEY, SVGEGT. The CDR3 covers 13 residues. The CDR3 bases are TGTGCCAGCAGCCAGGGGGTTGGGAGGGCATCGGTCTTC. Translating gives CASSQGVGRASVF.

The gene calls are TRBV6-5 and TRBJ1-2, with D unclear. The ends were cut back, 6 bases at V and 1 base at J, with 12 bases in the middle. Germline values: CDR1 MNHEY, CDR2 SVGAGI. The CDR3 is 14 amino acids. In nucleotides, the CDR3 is TGTGCCAGCAGACCCCGGCCCCGTAACTATGGCTACACCTTC. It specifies CASRPRPRNYGYTF.

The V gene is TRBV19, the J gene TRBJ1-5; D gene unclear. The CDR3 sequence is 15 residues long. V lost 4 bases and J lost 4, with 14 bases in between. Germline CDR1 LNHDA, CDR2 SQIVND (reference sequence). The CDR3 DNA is TGTGCCAGTAGTAATCCACGACGGAGTAATCAGCCCCAGCATTTT. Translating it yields CASSNPRRSNQPQHF.

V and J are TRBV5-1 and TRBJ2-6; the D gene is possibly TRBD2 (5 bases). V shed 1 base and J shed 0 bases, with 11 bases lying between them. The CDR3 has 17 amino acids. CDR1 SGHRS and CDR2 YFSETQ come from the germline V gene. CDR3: CASSLMTGSSGANVLTF. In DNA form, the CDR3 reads TGCGCCAGCAGCTTGATGACGGGAAGCTCTGGGGCCAACGTCCTGACTTTC. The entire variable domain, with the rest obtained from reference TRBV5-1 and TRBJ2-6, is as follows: KAGVTQTPRYLIKTRGQQVTLSCSPISGHRSVSWYQQTPGQGLQFLFEYFSETQRNKGNFPGRFSGRQFSNSRSEMNVSTLELGDSALYLCASSLMTGSSGANVLTFGAGSRLTVL.

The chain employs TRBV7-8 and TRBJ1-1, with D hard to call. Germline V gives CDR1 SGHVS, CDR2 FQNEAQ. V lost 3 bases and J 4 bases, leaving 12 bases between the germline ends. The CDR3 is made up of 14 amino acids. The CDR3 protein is CASSFYNSFTEAFF. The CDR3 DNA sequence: TGTGCCAGCAGCTTTTATAATTCGTTCACTGAAGCTTTCTTT.

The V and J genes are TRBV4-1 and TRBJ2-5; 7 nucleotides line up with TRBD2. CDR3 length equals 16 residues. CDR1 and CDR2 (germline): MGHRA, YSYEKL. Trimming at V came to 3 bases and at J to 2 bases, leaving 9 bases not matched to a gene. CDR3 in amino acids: CASSHPKRGRQETQYF. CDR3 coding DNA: TGCGCCAGCAGCCATCCCAAGCGGGGTCGACAAGAGACCCAGTACTTC.

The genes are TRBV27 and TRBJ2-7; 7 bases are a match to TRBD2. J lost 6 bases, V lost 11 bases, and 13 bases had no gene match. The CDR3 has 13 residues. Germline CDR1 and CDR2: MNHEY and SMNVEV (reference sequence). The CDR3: CARRGSGCFEQYF. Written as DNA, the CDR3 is TGTGCCCGCCGGGGTAGCGGGTGTTTCGAGCAGTACTTC.

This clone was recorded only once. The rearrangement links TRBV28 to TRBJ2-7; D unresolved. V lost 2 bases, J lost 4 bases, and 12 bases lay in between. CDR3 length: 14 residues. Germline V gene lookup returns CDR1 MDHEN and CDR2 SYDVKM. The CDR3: CASSLSLIDYEQYF. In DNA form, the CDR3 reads TGTGCCAGCAGTTTAAGTCTGATCGATTACGAGCAGTACTTC.

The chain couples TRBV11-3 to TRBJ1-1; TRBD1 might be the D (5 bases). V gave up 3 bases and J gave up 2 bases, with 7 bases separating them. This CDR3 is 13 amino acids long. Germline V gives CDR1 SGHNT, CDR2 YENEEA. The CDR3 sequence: CASSFRVNTEAFF. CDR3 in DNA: TGTGCCAGCAGCTTCAGGGTTAACACTGAAGCTTTCTTT.

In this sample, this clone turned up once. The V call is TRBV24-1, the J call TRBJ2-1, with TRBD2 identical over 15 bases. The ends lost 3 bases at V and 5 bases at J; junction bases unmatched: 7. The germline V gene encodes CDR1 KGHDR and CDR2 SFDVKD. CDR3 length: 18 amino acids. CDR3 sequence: CATSDPGLAGGQNNEQFF. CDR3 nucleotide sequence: TGTGCCACCAGTGATCCCGGACTAGCGGGAGGGCAAAACAATGAGCAGTTCTTC.

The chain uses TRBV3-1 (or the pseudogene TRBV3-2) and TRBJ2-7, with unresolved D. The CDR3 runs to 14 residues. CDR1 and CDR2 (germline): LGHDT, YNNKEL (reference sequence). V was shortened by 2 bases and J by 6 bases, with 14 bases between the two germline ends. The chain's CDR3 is CASSQRTSLSEQYF. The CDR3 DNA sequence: TGTGCCAGCAGCCAAAGGACCTCGCTATCCGAGCAGTACTTC.

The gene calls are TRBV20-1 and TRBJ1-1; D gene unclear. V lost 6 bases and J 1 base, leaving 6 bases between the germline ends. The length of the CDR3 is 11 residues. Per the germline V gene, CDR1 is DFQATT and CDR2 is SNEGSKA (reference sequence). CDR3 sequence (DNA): TGCAGTGCGCTGGGGAACACTGAAGCTTTCTTT. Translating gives CSALGNTEAFF.

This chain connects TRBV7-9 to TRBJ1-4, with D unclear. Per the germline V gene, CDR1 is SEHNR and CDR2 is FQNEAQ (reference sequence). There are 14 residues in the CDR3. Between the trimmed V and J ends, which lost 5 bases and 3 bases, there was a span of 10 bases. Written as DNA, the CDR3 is TGTGCCAGCAGCCCGACCGGGCCTAATGAAAAACTGTTTTTT. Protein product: CASSPTGPNEKLFF.

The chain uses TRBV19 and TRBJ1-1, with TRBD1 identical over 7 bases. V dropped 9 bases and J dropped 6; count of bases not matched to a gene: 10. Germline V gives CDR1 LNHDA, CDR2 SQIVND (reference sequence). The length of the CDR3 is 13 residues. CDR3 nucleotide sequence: TGTGCCAGCCAGAATAGCGACAGGGCTGAAGCTTTCTTT. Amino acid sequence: CASQNSDRAEAFF.

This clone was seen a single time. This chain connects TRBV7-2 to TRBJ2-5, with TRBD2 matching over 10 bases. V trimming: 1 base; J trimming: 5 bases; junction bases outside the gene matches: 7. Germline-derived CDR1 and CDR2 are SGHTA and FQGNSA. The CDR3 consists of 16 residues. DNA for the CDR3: TGTGCCAGCAGCTTAGGCCAAGCGGGGGGGCTGGAGACCCAGTACTTC. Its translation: CASSLGQAGGLETQYF. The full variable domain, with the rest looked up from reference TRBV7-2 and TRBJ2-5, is GAGVSQSPSNKVTEKGKDVELRCDPISGHTALYWYRQSLGQGLEFLIYFQGNSAPDKSGLPSDRFSAERTGGSVSTLTIQRTQQEDSAVYLCASSLGQAGGLETQYFGPGTRLLVL.

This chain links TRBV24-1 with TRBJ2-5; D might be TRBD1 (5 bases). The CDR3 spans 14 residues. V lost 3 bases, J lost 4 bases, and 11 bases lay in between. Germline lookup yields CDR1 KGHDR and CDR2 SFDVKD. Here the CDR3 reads CATSDQGWRETQYF. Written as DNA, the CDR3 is TGTGCCACCAGTGATCAGGGTTGGCGAGAGACCCAGTACTTC.

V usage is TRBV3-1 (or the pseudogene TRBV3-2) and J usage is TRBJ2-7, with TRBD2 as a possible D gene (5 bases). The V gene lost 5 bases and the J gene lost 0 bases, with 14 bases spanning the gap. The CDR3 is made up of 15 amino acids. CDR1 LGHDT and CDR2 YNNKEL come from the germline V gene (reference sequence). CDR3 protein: CASSDGMVHSYEQYF. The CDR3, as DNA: TGTGCCAGCAGCGACGGGATGGTGCACTCCTACGAGCAGTACTTC.

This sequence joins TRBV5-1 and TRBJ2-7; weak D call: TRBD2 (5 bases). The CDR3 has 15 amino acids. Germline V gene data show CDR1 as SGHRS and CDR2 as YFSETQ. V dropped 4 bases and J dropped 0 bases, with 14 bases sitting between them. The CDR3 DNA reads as TGCGCCAGCAGCAAAGAGGGTCTCCCCTCCTACGAGCAGTACTTC. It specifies CASSKEGLPSYEQYF. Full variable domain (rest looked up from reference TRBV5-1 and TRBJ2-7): KAGVTQTPRYLIKTRGQQVTLSCSPISGHRSVSWYQQTPGQGLQFLFEYFSETQRNKGNFPGRFSGRQFSNSRSEMNVSTLELGDSALYLCASSKEGLPSYEQYFGPGTRLTVT.

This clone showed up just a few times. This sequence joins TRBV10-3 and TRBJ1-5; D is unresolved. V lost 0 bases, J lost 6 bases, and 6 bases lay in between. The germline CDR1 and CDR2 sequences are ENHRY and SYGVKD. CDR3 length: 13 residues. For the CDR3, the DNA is TGTGCCATCAGTGAGTCGACGTTTCAGCCCCAGCATTTT. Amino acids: CAISESTFQPQHF.

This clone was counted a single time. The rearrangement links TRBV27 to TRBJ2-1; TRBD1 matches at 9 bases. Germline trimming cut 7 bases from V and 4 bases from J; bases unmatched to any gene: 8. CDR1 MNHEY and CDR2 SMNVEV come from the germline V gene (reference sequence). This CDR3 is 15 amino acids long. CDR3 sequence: CASTPLGTGYNEQFF. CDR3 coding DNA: TGTGCCAGCACTCCTCTGGGGACAGGGTACAATGAGCAGTTCTTC.

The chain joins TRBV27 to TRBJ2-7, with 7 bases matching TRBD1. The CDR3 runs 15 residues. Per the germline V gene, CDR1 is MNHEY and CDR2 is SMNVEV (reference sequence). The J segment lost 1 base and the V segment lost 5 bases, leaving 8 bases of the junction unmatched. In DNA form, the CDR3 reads TGTGCCAGCAGTGGGTCCGGGACAGTTTCCTACGAGCAGTACTTC. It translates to CASSGSGTVSYEQYF.

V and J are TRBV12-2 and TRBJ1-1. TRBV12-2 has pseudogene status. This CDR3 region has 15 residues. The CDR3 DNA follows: TGTGCAAGTCGCTTTCTGAGAGGGATATGCACTGAAGCTTTCTTT. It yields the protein CASRFLRGICTEAFF.

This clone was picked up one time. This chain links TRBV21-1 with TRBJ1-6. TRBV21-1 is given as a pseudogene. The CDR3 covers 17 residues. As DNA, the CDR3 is TGTGCCAGCAGCACCGGGACCGTTGCCTCCTATAATTCACCCCTCCACTTT. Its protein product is CASSTGTVASYNSPLHF.

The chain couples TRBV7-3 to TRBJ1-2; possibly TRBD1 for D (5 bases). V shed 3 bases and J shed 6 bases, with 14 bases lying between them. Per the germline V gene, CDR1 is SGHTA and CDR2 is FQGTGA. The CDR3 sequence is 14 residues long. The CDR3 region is CASSFNPQGDGYTF. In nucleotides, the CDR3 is TGTGCCAGCAGCTTCAACCCCCAGGGAGATGGCTACACCTTC.

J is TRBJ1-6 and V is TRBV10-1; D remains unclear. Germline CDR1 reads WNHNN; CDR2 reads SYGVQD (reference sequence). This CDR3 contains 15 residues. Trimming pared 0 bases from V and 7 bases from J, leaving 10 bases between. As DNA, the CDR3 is TGCGCCAGCAGTGAGTCTTGGCAAACGAATTCACCCCTCCACTTT. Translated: CASSESWQTNSPLHF.